The next 22 T cell receptor beta chains were all read from a single sample in a study of Ad26.COV2.S vaccination and SARS-CoV-2 variants. The treatment was: roughly 19 received Ad26.COV2.S at low or high dose, single or two shots; 5 received placebo; per-sample allocation not given. The samples date from day 63 after the first vaccine or placebo injection. Sequenced by immunoSEQ multiplex PCR; TCRdb stores in-frame clones only, minus some. The sample carries about 330,000 clones, 90% recorded once. This specimen was peripheral blood, taken in a trial of Ad26.COV2.S vaccine versus placebo. The receptors stem from a person between 18 and 65 years old who received the Ad26.COV2.S COVID-19 vaccine or a placebo.

The chain carries TRBV6-5 and TRBJ2-1; no firm D call. Germline CDR1 is MNHEY and CDR2 is SVGAGI. This CDR3 is built from 16 residues. The V gene lost 0 bases and the J gene lost 8 bases, with 17 bases spanning the gap. CDR3 bases: TGTGCCAGCAGTTACTCTGCGGCAGGCTCCAGCCATGAGCAGTTCTTC. The encoded protein is CASSYSAAGSSHEQFF.

The chain carries TRBV10-3 and TRBJ1-1, with D unclear. This CDR3 contains 13 residues. From germline, CDR1 is ENHRY and CDR2 SYGVKD. The V end lost 4 bases, the J end lost 3 bases, and 9 bases lay between the germline ends. CDR3 protein: CAISGLQDTEAFF. CDR3 coding DNA: TGTGCCATCAGTGGACTTCAGGACACTGAAGCTTTCTTT.

The rearrangement links TRBV5-5 to TRBJ2-7; D is perhaps TRBD1 (5 bases). Trimming left V 4 bases short and J 4 bases short, with 9 bases between. Germline V lookup: CDR1 SGHKS, CDR2 YYEKEE (reference sequence). The CDR3 runs to 12 residues. The CDR3 here is CASSPQVYEQYV. As DNA, the CDR3 is TGTGCCAGCAGCCCACAGGTATACGAGCAGTACGTC.

The V and J genes are TRBV30 and TRBJ1-1; 9 positions agree with TRBD1. This CDR3 contains 18 residues. Germline trimming cut 1 base from V and 1 base from J; bases unmatched to any gene: 13. CDR1 and CDR2 from the germline V gene are GTSNPN and SVGIG (reference sequence). CDR3 loop: CAWSALGTGNRKNTEAFF. As DNA, the CDR3 is TGTGCCTGGAGTGCCCTTGGGACAGGGAATCGCAAGAACACTGAAGCTTTCTTT.

J is TRBJ1-2 and V is TRBV12-3 or TRBV12-4, with 7 bases fitting TRBD1. The CDR3 totals 13 residues. V lost 3 bases and J lost 8; bases outside the gene matches: 6. CDR3 coding DNA: TGTGCCAGCAGTTTCCGACAGGGTGAGGGCTACACCTTC. Its protein is CASSFRQGEGYTF.

The rearrangement links TRBV9 to TRBJ2-2, with 10 bases matching TRBD2. Trimming removed 4 bases from V and 7 bases from J; junction bases left unmatched: 13. The CDR3 is 17 residues long. Germline CDR1 is SGDLS and CDR2 is YYNGEE. The CDR3 DNA reads as TGTGCCAGCAGCCCCGTGTTAGCGGGGGGTCGGGGCGGGGAGCTGTTTTTT. The encoded protein is CASSPVLAGGRGGELFF.

This clone was found once. The chain recombines TRBV7-9 with TRBJ2-1, with a tentative D call TRBD1 (6 bases). This CDR3 has 15 residues. The V end lost 5 bases, the J end lost 4 bases, and 15 bases lay between the germline ends. CDR1 is SEHNR and CDR2 is FQNEAQ in the germline V gene (reference sequence). The CDR3 DNA reads as TGTGCCAGCAGCCCCAGGGGCTTCACGTACAATGAGCAGTTCTTC. Translating it yields CASSPRGFTYNEQFF.

The gene calls are TRBV7-3 and TRBJ1-1, with D possibly being TRBD1 (6 bases). CDR3 size: 13 residues. Germline V gives CDR1 SGHTA, CDR2 FQGTGA. The V end lost 2 bases, the J end lost 3 bases, and 7 bases lay between the germline ends. The CDR3 bases are TGTGCCAGCAGCTTAGGGGGCCACACTGAAGCTTTCTTT. Translated: CASSLGGHTEAFF. Using reference TRBV7-3 and TRBJ1-1 for the parts outside the CDR3, the full variable domain is GAGVSQTPSNKVTEKGKYVELRCDPISGHTALYWYRQSLGQGPEFLIYFQGTGAADDSGLPNDRFFAVRPEGSVSTLKIQRTERGDSAVYLCASSLGGHTEAFFGQGTRLTVV.

This chain uses TRBV7-8 with TRBJ2-3, with a tentative D call TRBD1 (6 bases). V shed 2 bases and J shed 3 bases, with 12 bases lying between them. The CDR3 extends over 15 amino acids. Germline assignment: CDR1 SGHVS and CDR2 FQNEAQ. The DNA of the CDR3 is TGTGCCAGCAGCTTAAGGTTTCAGGGGACAGATACGCAGTATTTT. This encodes CASSLRFQGTDTQYF.

The chain employs TRBV27 and TRBJ1-5; 7 bases fit TRBD1. The germline CDR1 and CDR2 sequences are MNHEY and SMNVEV (reference sequence). This CDR3 is 15 amino acids long. With V trimmed by 8 bases and J by 0 bases, 7 bases remained unmatched. In DNA, the CDR3 is TGTGCCAGCCGGGGACAGCCTTATAGCAATCAGCCCCAGCATTTT. It encodes CASRGQPYSNQPQHF.

This rearrangement joins TRBV7-9 to TRBJ1-1; D may be TRBD1 (6 bases). The CDR3 sequence is 18 residues long. V shed 5 bases and J shed 1 base, with 23 bases lying between them. Germline values: CDR1 SEHNR, CDR2 FQNEAQ (reference sequence). CDR3 residues: CASSPSSLGGHRNTEAFF. The DNA of the CDR3 is TGTGCCAGCAGCCCATCCTCCCTGGGGGGGCACCGGAACACTGAAGCTTTCTTT.

This rearrangement joins TRBV4-1 to TRBJ2-1; 13 bases map to TRBD2. The J segment lost 6 bases and the V segment lost 1 base, leaving 15 bases of the junction unmatched. CDR1 MGHRA and CDR2 YSYEKL come from the germline V gene. The CDR3 is 20 residues long. CDR3 nucleotide sequence: TGCGCCAGCAGCCAAGGACCAAGAGGCTTGACTAGCGGGGGGACCAATGAGCAGTTCTTC. It is translated as CASSQGPRGLTSGGTNEQFF.

J is TRBJ1-2 and V is TRBV9; 11 nucleotides match TRBD1. The CDR3 totals 20 residues. The germline gives CDR1 SGDLS, CDR2 YYNGEE. The V and J ends lost 3 bases and 1 base, in that order; junction bases with no gene match: 17. The chain's CDR3 is CASSATPKGTGGYFNYGYTF. CDR3 nucleotides: TGTGCCAGCAGCGCGACGCCGAAGGGGACAGGGGGTTACTTTAACTATGGCTACACCTTC. Complete variable domain (other parts from reference TRBV9 and TRBJ1-2): DSGVTQTPKHLITATGQRVTLRCSPRSGDLSVYWYQQSLDQGLQFLIQYYNGEERAKGNILERFSAQQFPDLHSELNLSSLELGDSALYFCASSATPKGTGGYFNYGYTFGSGTRLTVV.

The chain joins TRBV7-2 to TRBJ2-1; TRBD2 matches 10 bases. The CDR3 is 18 amino acids. V trimming: 5 bases; J trimming: 5 bases; junction bases outside the gene matches: 15. CDR1 SGHTA and CDR2 FQGNSA come from the germline V gene. This CDR3 reads CASSLMGASGSTDNEQFF. In DNA form, the CDR3 reads TGTGCCAGCAGCCTAATGGGTGCTAGCGGGAGTACGGACAATGAGCAGTTCTTC.

This rearrangement joins TRBV15 to TRBJ2-5; D is undetermined. Between the trimmed V and J ends, which lost 0 bases and 2 bases, there was a span of 10 bases. Germline loops: CDR1 LNHNV, CDR2 YYDKDF (reference sequence). This CDR3 is built from 15 residues. Written as DNA, the CDR3 is TGTGCCACCAGCAGAGATAGGCTCAATCAAGAGACCCAGTACTTC. Translated: CATSRDRLNQETQYF.

The chain is built from TRBV7-9 and TRBJ2-1; D gene uncertain. Trimming took off 0 bases at V and 7 bases at J, with 4 bases between the two ends. Germline assignment: CDR1 SEHNR and CDR2 FQNEAQ (reference sequence). There are 12 residues in the CDR3. The CDR3 nucleotides are TGTGCCAGCAGCTTAGCGTTGAATGAGCAGTTCTTC. This translates into CASSLALNEQFF.

V and J are TRBV6-5 and TRBJ2-7, with D perhaps matching TRBD2 (7 bases). The CDR3 contains 15 residues. Germline CDR1 is MNHEY and CDR2 is SVGAGI. Trimming shortened V by 7 bases and J by 0 bases, and 16 bases separated the two germline ends. The CDR3 loop is CASNAWGGLSYEQYF. DNA of the CDR3: TGTGCCAGCAATGCCTGGGGGGGCCTCTCCTACGAGCAGTACTTC.

This chain connects TRBV6-5 to TRBJ1-1, with a possible D match to TRBD1 (5 bases). CDR3 length: 14 amino acids. In germline, CDR1 is MNHEY, CDR2 SVGAGI. V was pared by 6 bases and J by 7 bases, with 18 bases between. In nucleotides, the CDR3 is TGTGCCAGCAGGTTCGACGGGACGATAATTGAAGCTTTCTTT. This sequence encodes CASRFDGTIIEAFF.

This chain connects TRBV19 to TRBJ1-1; D may be TRBD1 (6 bases). Germline CDR1 and CDR2: LNHDA and SQIVND (reference sequence). The CDR3 consists of 18 residues. With 7 bases removed from V and 1 base from J, the gap between germline ends came to 25 bases. The CDR3 DNA reads TGTGCCAGTAAGGGGGTCACGGCAGGGCTCCTGGAGAACACTGAAGCTTTCTTT. This sequence encodes CASKGVTAGLLENTEAFF. The whole variable domain, filled in from reference TRBV19 and TRBJ1-1, reads DGGITQSPKYLFRKEGQNVTLSCEQNLNHDAMYWYRQDPGQGLRLIYYSQIVNDFQKGDIAEGYSVSREKKESFPLTVTSAQKNPTAFYLCASKGVTAGLLENTEAFFGQGTRLTVV.

This clone was recorded once. The chain couples TRBV24-1 to TRBJ2-1, with 8 positions matching TRBD2. The V and J ends lost 7 bases and 4 bases, in that order; junction bases with no gene match: 8. The germline V gene encodes CDR1 KGHDR and CDR2 SFDVKD. This CDR3 comprises 15 residues. The CDR3 loop reads CATRASGSGYNEQFF. For the CDR3, the DNA is TGTGCCACCAGGGCTAGCGGGTCCGGGTACAATGAGCAGTTCTTC.

V usage is TRBV5-1 and J usage is TRBJ1-1, with TRBD1 identical over 7 bases. The trim removed 0 bases at V and 2 bases at J, leaving 7 bases unmatched. Germline CDR1 is SGHRS and CDR2 is YFSETQ. The CDR3 is 16 residues long. In DNA form, the CDR3 reads TGCGCCAGCAGCTTGGATGTAAGGGACAGAAACACTGAAGCTTTCTTT. This codes for CASSLDVRDRNTEAFF.

V usage is TRBV7-9 and J usage is TRBJ1-1; D perhaps matches TRBD1 (6 bases). The CDR3 is 17 residues long. V shed 6 bases and J shed 6 bases, with 26 bases lying between them. Germline V gives CDR1 SEHNR, CDR2 FQNEAQ (reference sequence). This chain's CDR3 is CASSRIAGERGTPEAFF. CDR3 DNA: TGTGCCAGCAGTCGTATAGCAGGGGAAAGGGGGACTCCTGAAGCTTTCTTT.